This note documents a single T cell receptor beta chain sequence. Its antigen remains unidentified. Base qualities were left out, and no much larger clone turns up one base away. Stable Graves' hyperthyroidism was defined as no progression to ophthalmopathy during 18 months of follow-up. Hyperthyroidism patients were aged 18 to 65 years and newly diagnosed, with disease duration of less than 2 months. The study excluded patients with uncontrolled infections, other autoimmune diseases, pregnancy or lactation. Diagnoses were based on clinical symptoms, serum thyroxine and TRAb, thyroid ultrasound and orbital computed tomography. Total RNA was extracted using Trizol reagent, and RNA quality was assessed on an Agilent 2100 Bioanalyzer. Amplification of TCR beta CDR3 regions was carried out from RNA transcripts. The first round of RT-PCR for the TCR CDR3 was performed with the HTBI primer set and the Qiagen OneStep RT-PCR kit. Libraries were constructed in a second round of multiplex PCR, after which size selection and purification were carried out. Libraries were sequenced paired-end with 100 bp reads on an Illumina HiSeq2000. Per the source publication's procedure: Raw data were processed with SOAPnuke, discarding reads with adapters, uncalled bases, mean Phred below 15, or no exact constant-primer or identifier match. High-quality paired reads were merged with COPE v1.2.5, and unique nucleotide sequences were defined as clonotypes. Clonotypes were aligned to IMGT TRBV, TRBD and TRBJ reference segments using MiTCR v1.1. Analysis was restricted to V-J combinations with a frequency above 0.0001, which covered about 99% of repertoires. The TCS score was defined as F50 (clonal expansion) divided by E x V (chaos), with BLOSUM62-based TCRdist calculated between CDR3 peptides within each V-J. Welch's t-statistics and random forest reduced fewer than 600 V-J features to 10 to 15, which were used in a naive Bayes classifier (R e1071). In TCRdb, the public reads were trimmed at Q25 with fastp and aligned with MiXCR, with productive beta chains retained. Merged by CDR3 protein, the rows form single entries marked with the most common genes and DNA. The V and J calls here are based on TCRdb, not the publication. This sample is represented by approximately 590,000 distinct CDR3 sequences; about 43% of them were singletons. The ten biggest clones cover 8.2% of the sample.

This specimen belongs to a study of T cells in Graves' hyperthyroidism and ophthalmopathy (dated by TCRdb to between 2018 and 2021). About the study as a whole: A discovery cohort of about a hundred patients, 43 with Graves' ophthalmopathy and 55 to 60 with stable Graves' hyperthyroidism, was used to find distinguishing TCR V-J signatures. An independent validation cohort of around 19 hyperthyroidism patients and some 15 patients who later progressed to ophthalmopathy tested prospective prediction of ophthalmopathy. The paper reports TCR Vbeta CDR3 sequencing of some 140 peripheral blood samples: 43 ophthalmopathy, 75 to 80 hyperthyroidism and around 17 progressor patients. For training and testing, the 100 or so patients in the discovery cohort were randomly divided in a 7:3 ratio. Following sampling, methimazole starting at 30 mg daily was given to hyperthyroidism patients, and high-dose intravenous methylprednisolone was given to ophthalmopathy patients. In addition, the study compared T-cell repertoires in thyroid tissue and in blood from five or six Graves' hyperthyroidism patients.

The full study reports these points: No statistical method was used to set the sample size in advance, and investigators knew the group allocation. In validation, the model predicted progression to ophthalmopathy with 55% to 71% sensitivity and about 73% specificity, a median of 6.5 months before onset. Blood samples also contained most of the expanded thyroid clonotypes (frequency above 0.001), which suggests that blood repertoires may reflect thyroid immune responses. In cross-validation, a model built on a 13 V-J signature told ophthalmopathy apart from stable hyperthyroidism with approximately 91% sensitivity and approximately 81% specificity, and in testing the same model reached 80%/75%.

The CDR3 runs 13 amino acids, cysteine and phenylalanine included. The sequence is cut down to CDR3 DNA, 39 bases in frame from base 1. The CDR1 and CDR2 encoded by the germline V gene are SGHVS and FNYEAQ. V is pared back by 5 bases and J by 8 bases, with 10 bases lying between the germline termini. This TCR derives from a woman aged 18-30 years with Graves' hyperthyroidism. Donor details come from another sample of the same person, matched by shared clones. The sequence joins TRBV7-6 to TRBJ2-6; a weak D assignment points to TRBD2 (5 bases agree). The specimen sequenced was peripheral blood or thyroid tissue (not recorded which). The CDR3 protein is CASSDDGTNVLTF. Read as DNA, the sequence is TGTGCCAGCAGCGACGACGGGACCAACGTCCTGACTTTC.